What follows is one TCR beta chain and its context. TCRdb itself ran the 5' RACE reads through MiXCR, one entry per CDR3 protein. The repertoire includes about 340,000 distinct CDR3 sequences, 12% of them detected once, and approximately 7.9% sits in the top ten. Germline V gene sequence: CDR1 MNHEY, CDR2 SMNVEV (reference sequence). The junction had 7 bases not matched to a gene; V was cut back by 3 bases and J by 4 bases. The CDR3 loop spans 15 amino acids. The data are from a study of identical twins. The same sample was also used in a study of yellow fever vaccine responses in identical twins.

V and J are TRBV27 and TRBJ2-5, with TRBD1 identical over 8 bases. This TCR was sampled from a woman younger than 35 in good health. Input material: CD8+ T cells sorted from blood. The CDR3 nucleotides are TGTGCCAGCAGTTTGGTGACAGGGGTTGGAGAGACCCAGTACTTC. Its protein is CASSLVTGVGETQYF.